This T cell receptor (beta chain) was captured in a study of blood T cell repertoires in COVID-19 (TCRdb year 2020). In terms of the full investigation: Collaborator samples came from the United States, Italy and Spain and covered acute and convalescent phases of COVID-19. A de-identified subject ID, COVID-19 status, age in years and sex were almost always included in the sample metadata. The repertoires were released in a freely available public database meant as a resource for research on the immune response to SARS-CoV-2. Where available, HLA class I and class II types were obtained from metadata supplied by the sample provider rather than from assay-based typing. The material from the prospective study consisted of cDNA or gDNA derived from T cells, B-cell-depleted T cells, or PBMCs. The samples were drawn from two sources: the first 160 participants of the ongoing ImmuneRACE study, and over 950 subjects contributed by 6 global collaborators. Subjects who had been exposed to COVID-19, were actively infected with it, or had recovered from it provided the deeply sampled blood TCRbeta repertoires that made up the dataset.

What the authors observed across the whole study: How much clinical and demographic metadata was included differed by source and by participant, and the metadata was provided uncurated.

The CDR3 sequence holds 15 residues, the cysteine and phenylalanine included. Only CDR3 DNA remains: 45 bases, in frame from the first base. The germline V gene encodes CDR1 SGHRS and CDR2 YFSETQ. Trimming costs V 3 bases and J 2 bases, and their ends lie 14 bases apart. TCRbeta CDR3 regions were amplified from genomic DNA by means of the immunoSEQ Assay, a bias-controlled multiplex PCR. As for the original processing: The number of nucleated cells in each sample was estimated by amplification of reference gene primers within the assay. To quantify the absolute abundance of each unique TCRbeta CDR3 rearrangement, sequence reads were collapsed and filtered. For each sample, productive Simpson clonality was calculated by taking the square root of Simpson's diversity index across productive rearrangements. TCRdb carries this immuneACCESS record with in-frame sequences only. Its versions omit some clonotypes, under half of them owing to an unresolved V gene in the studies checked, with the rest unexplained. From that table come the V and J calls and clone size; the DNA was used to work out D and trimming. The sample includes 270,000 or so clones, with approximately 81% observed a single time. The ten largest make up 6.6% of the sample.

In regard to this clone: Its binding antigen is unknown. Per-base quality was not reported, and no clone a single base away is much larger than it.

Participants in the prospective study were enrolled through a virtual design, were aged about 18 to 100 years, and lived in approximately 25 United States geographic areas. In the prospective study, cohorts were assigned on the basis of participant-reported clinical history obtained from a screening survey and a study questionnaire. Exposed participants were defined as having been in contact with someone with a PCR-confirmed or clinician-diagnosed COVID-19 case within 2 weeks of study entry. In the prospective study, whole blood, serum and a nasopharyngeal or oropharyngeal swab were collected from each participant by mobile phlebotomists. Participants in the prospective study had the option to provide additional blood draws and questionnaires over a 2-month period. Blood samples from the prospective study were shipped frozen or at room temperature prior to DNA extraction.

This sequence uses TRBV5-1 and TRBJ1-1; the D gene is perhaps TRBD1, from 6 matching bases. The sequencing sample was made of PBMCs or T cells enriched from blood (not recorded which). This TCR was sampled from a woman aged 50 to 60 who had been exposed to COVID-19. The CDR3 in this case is CASSSQQGQNTEAFF. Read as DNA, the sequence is TGCGCCAGCAGCTCCCAACAGGGTCAAAACACTGAAGCTTTCTTT. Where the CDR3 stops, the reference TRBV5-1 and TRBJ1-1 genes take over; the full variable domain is KAGVTQTPRYLIKTRGQQVTLSCSPISGHRSVSWYQQTPGQGLQFLFEYFSETQRNKGNFPGRFSGRQFSNSRSEMNVSTLELGDSALYLCASSSQQGQNTEAFFGQGTRLTVV.